This is a list of T cell receptor beta chains from one sample in a study of cytomegalovirus exposure and HLA in healthy donors. Measured with immunoSEQ multiplex PCR; TCRdb has only the in-frame clones, and not every one. The profile shows 70,000 to 90,000 clones, 65% to 85% of them singletons. Sequencing was done on a sample of PBMCs. These receptor sequences come from a man between 60 and 75 years old in good health and CMV-seropositive. Each CDR3 is given with its conserved first and last residue. A D gene is named only where the DNA matches it firmly. The size entry is marked missing in some rows and otherwise reads once, few, many or a size class.

CDR3 DNA	CDR3 protein	D gene	V gene	J gene	clone size
TGTGCCAGCAGCTTAGCCCCGGGTAGCACTGAAGCTTTCTTT	CASSLAPGSTEAFF	-	TRBV7-2	TRBJ1-1	-
TGTGCCAGCAGCTTTCAGGGGAATGGGCAGTTCTTC	CASSFQGNGQFF	-	TRBV5-4	TRBJ2-1	-
TGTGCCAGCAGTTACTCAGGAGGGGCAACTAATGAAAAACTGTTTTTT	CASSYSGGATNEKLFF	-	TRBV6-6	TRBJ1-4	-
TGCAGCGTTGAAGGACTAGATCTAACCACAGATACGCAGTATTTT	CSVEGLDLTTDTQYF	-	TRBV29-1	TRBJ2-3	few
TGTGCCAGCAGTGAGGGGACAGGGTTTGGCTACACCTTC	CASSEGTGFGYTF	TRBD1	TRBV2	TRBJ1-2	-
TGTGCCAGCGTCTTTACGAGCGGGAATGAGCAGTTCTTC	CASVFTSGNEQFF	-	TRBV7-8	TRBJ2-1	-
TGTGCCAGCAGTTTGGGCGGGGGAGGCTACACCTTC	CASSLGGGGYTF	-	TRBV28	TRBJ1-2	-
TGTGCCCGCAGCCCTGGGACAGGGGATGAAGCTTTCTTT	CARSPGTGDEAFF	TRBD1	TRBV7-6	TRBJ1-1	-
TGTGCCAGCATGGGACAGGGGAAACGGGGCTACACCTTC	CASMGQGKRGYTF	-	TRBV21-1	TRBJ1-2	-
TGTGCCAGCAGCTTAGCTTCCGCGGCAGGGGCCTACGAGCAGTACTTC	CASSLASAAGAYEQYF	-	TRBV7-6	TRBJ2-7	-
TGTGCCAGCAGTTTAGGGGCCGGGACCGGGGAGCTGTTTTTT	CASSLGAGTGELFF	-	TRBV27	TRBJ2-2	-
TGTGCTAGTGACTCGGGACTAGCGGGTGGAGGTACGCAGTATTTT	CASDSGLAGGGTQYF	TRBD2	TRBV19	TRBJ2-3	-
TGTGCCAGCAGGATCCAGGGTGAAGCTTTCTTT	CASRIQGEAFF	-	TRBV6-1	TRBJ1-1	few
TGTGCCAGCAGTTCCCTGACTAGCGGGGGGGCCGGGGAGCTGTTTTTT	CASSSLTSGGAGELFF	TRBD2	TRBV6-6	TRBJ2-2	-
TGTGCCAGCAGTTACTCGCGGCTCTCTCGGGAGACCCAGTACTTC	CASSYSRLSRETQYF	-	TRBV6-5	TRBJ2-5	-